The 31 T cell receptor beta chains below come from one sample, sequenced in a study of cytotoxic CD8 clonotypes in ibrutinib-treated CLL. Sequencing was performed with immunoSEQ multiplex PCR; in TCRdb, only in-frame clones are kept and a portion is missing. The sample holds 65,000 to 90,000 clones, around 78% seen once. Sequenced here: PBMCs, sampled after 24 months of ibrutinib treatment. These TCRs come from a human donor with chronic lymphocytic leukemia.

The chain has TRBV13 and TRBJ2-3, with D unresolved. V lost 8 bases and J lost 2, with 5 bases in between. The CDR3 contains 11 residues. Germline-derived CDR1 and CDR2 are PRHDT and FYEKMQ (reference sequence). DNA for the CDR3: TGTGCCAGCCCTCACACAGATACGCAGTATTTT. Translating gives CASPHTDTQYF.

The chain has TRBV5-6 and TRBJ2-6; D gene unclear. The CDR3 has 15 residues. Looked up from germline, CDR1 is SGHDT and CDR2 is YYEEEE. V lost 4 bases and J 0 bases, leaving 8 bases between the germline ends. As DNA, the CDR3 is TGTGCCAGCAGCGCGACGAACTCTGGGGCCAACGTCCTGACTTTC. Amino acids: CASSATNSGANVLTF.

The rearrangement uses TRBV4-2 and TRBJ2-2, with TRBD2 identical over 9 bases. V lost 1 base to trimming and J lost 4 bases; unmatched junction nucleotides: 10. Germline CDR1 is LGHNA and CDR2 is YNFKEQ. The CDR3 extends over 18 amino acids. The CDR3 region is CASSQGMLAGQFTGELFF. The CDR3 DNA reads as TGTGCCAGCAGCCAAGGAATGCTAGCGGGACAATTCACCGGGGAGCTGTTTTTT.

This rearrangement joins TRBV7-2 to TRBJ2-3; D unresolved. Trimming pared 1 base from V and 0 bases from J, leaving 11 bases between. The CDR3 loop spans 16 amino acids. Germline lookup yields CDR1 SGHTA and CDR2 FQGNSA. The CDR3 DNA reads TGTGCCAGCAGCTTAGGGCACGACACTAGCACAGATACGCAGTATTTT. Amino acid sequence: CASSLGHDTSTDTQYF.

The chain couples TRBV9 to TRBJ2-1, with a tentative D call TRBD2 (6 bases). Germline assignment: CDR1 SGDLS and CDR2 YYNGEE. V lost 2 bases and J 7 bases, leaving 19 bases between the germline ends. The CDR3 has 16 amino acids. CDR3 nucleotide sequence: TGTGCCAGCAGCGTTGGGGCGGGACTTACTACAAATGAGCAGTTCTTC. Protein sequence: CASSVGAGLTTNEQFF.

The CDR3 sequence: CASSLDATGVGNTIYF. CDR3 sequence (DNA): TGCGCCAGCAGCTTGGACGCAACAGGGGTCGGAAACACCATATATTTT. The chain employs TRBV5-1 and TRBJ1-3; 7 bases align to TRBD1. CDR1 SGHRS and CDR2 YFSETQ come from the germline V gene. Trimming at V came to 0 bases and at J to 4 bases, leaving 7 bases not matched to a gene. The CDR3 runs to 16 residues.

The genes are TRBV5-4 and TRBJ2-3, with TRBD2 identical over 9 bases. The CDR3 is 14 amino acids. Looked up from germline, CDR1 is SGHNT and CDR2 is YYREEE (reference sequence). Germline trimming cut 5 bases from V and 3 bases from J; bases unmatched to any gene: 4. The DNA for the CDR3 is TGTGCCAGCAGGTTAGCGGGAGTAACAGATACGCAGTATTTT. This encodes CASRLAGVTDTQYF.

This rearrangement joins TRBV9 to TRBJ1-1; no definite D call. Trimming stripped 4 bases from V and 4 bases from J, with 11 bases between. The CDR3 is 13 amino acids. Germline V gene data show CDR1 as SGDLS and CDR2 as YYNGEE. The CDR3 DNA is TGTGCCAGCAGCACCCAAGGAAGCACTGAAGCTTTCTTT. Amino acids: CASSTQGSTEAFF.

The chain links TRBV5-1 to TRBJ2-7; D is undetermined. The CDR3 covers 12 residues. From germline, CDR1 is SGHRS and CDR2 YFSETQ. Trimming left V 5 bases short and J 2 bases short, with 8 bases between. This chain's CDR3 is CASRASTYEQYF. The CDR3 DNA reads TGCGCCAGCAGGGCCAGCACCTACGAGCAGTACTTC.

The table lists this clone with a count of one. This chain connects TRBV2 to TRBJ2-3; D gene uncertain. CDR1 SNHLY and CDR2 FYNNEI come from the germline V gene. CDR3 size: 12 residues. V lost 6 bases, J lost 5 bases, and 9 bases lay in between. CDR3 amino acids: CASSLTRDTQYF. CDR3 sequence (DNA): TGTGCCAGCAGCCTTACGCGAGATACGCAGTATTTT.

The sample holds many counts of this clone. The chain carries TRBV2 and TRBJ2-7; 11 positions match TRBD2. The CDR3 length is 14 residues. Germline V gives CDR1 SNHLY, CDR2 FYNNEI. Germline trimming cut 6 bases from V and 10 bases from J; bases unmatched to any gene: 11. For the CDR3, the DNA is TGTGCCAGCAGCGCGAGTCTAGCGGGAGGATCACAGTACTTC. This encodes CASSASLAGGSQYF.

For this clone: It is likely a read error, because the conserved phenylalanine at the end of the CDR3 is missing. The DNA is omitted, as the CDR3 cannot be located on it reliably, and the CDR3 follows TCRdb's listing. The V call is TRBV28, the J call TRBJ1-2; TRBD1 reflects the table's D call only, with no check against the DNA. A total of 14 residues make up the CDR3, ends included. In germline, CDR1 is MDHEN, CDR2 SYDVKM. Here the CDR3 reads CASSLCIETVLWNG.

The rearrangement uses TRBV10-3 and TRBJ2-1; 14 nucleotides match TRBD2. V shed 3 bases, J shed 6 bases, and the junction held 13 bases outside the gene matches. From germline, CDR1 is ENHRY and CDR2 SYGVKD. The CDR3 covers 19 residues. DNA of the CDR3: TGTGCCATCAGTGATCCTGCGGGACTAGCGGGAGAAGGGGGCAATGAGCAGTTCTTC. Translated: CAISDPAGLAGEGGNEQFF.

The chain is built from TRBV7-2 and TRBJ2-7; either TRBD1 or TRBD2 may fit D (5 bases each). The CDR3 contains 16 residues. The germline V and J ends were trimmed by 6 bases and 7 bases, with 25 bases remaining between them. Germline V gene data show CDR1 as SGHTA and CDR2 as FQGNSA. In DNA form, the CDR3 reads TGTGCCAGCAGTCCCGAGGGGCTGCTGTTGGCTCGTGAGCAGTACTTC. It is translated as CASSPEGLLLAREQYF.

The chain employs TRBV6-1 and TRBJ2-1; TRBD2 matches at 9 bases. Germline lookup yields CDR1 MNHNS and CDR2 SASEGT. J was trimmed by 8 bases and V by 3 bases; bases with no gene match: 17. The CDR3 consists of 18 residues. CDR3 region: CASSDAPPSGILGHEQFF. CDR3 DNA: TGTGCCAGCAGTGACGCCCCCCCTAGCGGGATACTCGGCCATGAGCAGTTCTTC.

The chain is built from TRBV4-1 and TRBJ2-5; 7 positions agree with TRBD1. The end of the DNA aligns better with TRBJ2-7, so the J call may be wrong. Germline V gene data show CDR1 as MGHRA and CDR2 as YSYEKL. This CDR3 spans 17 amino acids. CDR3 sequence reads: CASSHPLTGDGVYEQYF. The CDR3 nucleotides read TGCGCCAGCAGCCATCCCTTAACAGGGGATGGGGTCTACGAGCAGTACTTC.

The rearrangement links TRBV6-1 to TRBJ2-7, with 10 bases lining up with TRBD1. The V gene end was trimmed by 7 bases and the J gene end by 2 bases; junction bases not matched to a gene: 5. The CDR3 is 14 residues long. Germline V gene sequence: CDR1 MNHNS, CDR2 SASEGT. The DNA for the CDR3 is TGTGCCAGCAAAAGGGACAGGGGTACCTACGAGCAGTACTTC. Translation gives CASKRDRGTYEQYF.

V and J are TRBV15 and TRBJ1-4; D is unresolved. The CDR3 has 12 residues. CDR1 and CDR2 from the germline V gene are LNHNV and YYDKDF (reference sequence). The V and J ends lost 8 bases and 6 bases respectively, with 10 bases between them. The CDR3, as DNA: TGTGCCACCTCGCTGGTGGATGAAAAACTGTTTTTT. This gives the protein CATSLVDEKLFF.

This rearrangement joins TRBV18 to TRBJ2-2; unclear D gene. The V end was cut by 9 bases, the J end by 1 base, with 18 bases between. This CDR3 comprises 16 residues. Germline CDR1 KGHSH, CDR2 LQKENI. The CDR3 DNA reads as TGTGCCAGTTCAGCCATGCAGACAAAGAACACCGGGGAGCTGTTTTTT. It codes for CASSAMQTKNTGELFF. The full variable domain, its missing parts supplied by reference TRBV18 and TRBJ2-2, is NAGVMQNPRHLVRRRGQEARLRCSPMKGHSHVYWYRQLPEEGLKFMVYLQKENIIDESGMPKERFSAEFPKEGPSILRIQQVVRGDSAAYFCASSAMQTKNTGELFFGEGSRLTVL.

V gene TRBV7-9 combines with J gene TRBJ1-1; D not certain. There are 14 residues in the CDR3. Germline V gene lookup returns CDR1 SEHNR and CDR2 FQNEAQ (reference sequence). V was cut by 4 bases and J by 1 base, with 10 bases left in between. DNA for the CDR3: TGTGCCAGCAGCTCAATGGCAGAGAACACTGAAGCTTTCTTT. Encoded protein: CASSSMAENTEAFF. The full variable domain, completed using reference TRBV7-9 and TRBJ1-1, is DTGVSQNPRHKITKRGQNVTFRCDPISEHNRLYWYRQTLGQGPEFLTYFQNEAQLEKSRLLSDRFSAERPKGSFSTLEIQRTEQGDSAMYLCASSSMAENTEAFFGQGTRLTVV.

The J gene is TRBJ2-1, the V gene TRBV6-5; possible D gene TRBD1, 5 bases. The CDR3 covers 13 residues. V lost 8 bases to trimming and J lost 7 bases, with 15 bases between them. Per the germline V gene, CDR1 is MNHEY and CDR2 is SVGAGI. The CDR3 coding sequence is TGTGCCAGCGGGGCAGCCGGACATAATGAGCAGTTCTTC. Its protein is CASGAAGHNEQFF.

A few counts support this clone. The V call is TRBV5-8, the J call TRBJ1-2; D perhaps matches TRBD1 (6 bases). The CDR3 totals 13 residues. V was clipped by 0 bases and J by 10 bases, with 13 bases between them. Germline assignment: CDR1 SGHTS and CDR2 YDEGEE. In DNA, the CDR3 is TGTGCCAGCAGCTTGGTCCAAACAGGGCTCTACACCTTC. Translated, it gives CASSLVQTGLYTF.

This clone was detected only once. This rearrangement joins TRBV28 to TRBJ2-7; D is ambiguous. The V end was cut by 2 bases, the J end by 0 bases, with 2 bases between. Germline V lookup: CDR1 MDHEN, CDR2 SYDVKM. This CDR3 spans 12 amino acids. The CDR3 is CASSLSSYEQYF. Here the CDR3 DNA reads TGTGCCAGCAGTTTAAGCTCCTACGAGCAGTACTTC.

The chain links TRBV11-2 to TRBJ1-3, with D unresolved. The CDR3 loop spans 14 amino acids. Germline assignment: CDR1 SGHAT and CDR2 FQNNGV. Trimming took 0 bases from V and 2 from J, leaving 5 bases between them. This CDR3 is CASSLDGAGNTIYF. Written as DNA, the CDR3 is TGTGCCAGCAGCTTAGACGGCGCTGGAAACACCATATATTTT.

V gene TRBV6-6 combines with J gene TRBJ1-2, with D perhaps TRBD1 (5 bases). The V end lost 2 bases, the J end lost 0 bases, and 10 bases lay between the germline ends. CDR3 length: 15 residues. The germline gives CDR1 MNHNY, CDR2 SVGAGI (reference sequence). CDR3 sequence: CASSYLTGTNYGYTF. The CDR3 DNA follows: TGTGCCAGCAGTTACCTCACAGGAACTAACTATGGCTACACCTTC.

The chain employs TRBV18 and TRBJ1-4; 7 nucleotides match TRBD1. Germline CDR1 is KGHSH and CDR2 is LQKENI. The V gene end was trimmed by 6 bases and the J gene end by 0 bases; junction bases not matched to a gene: 10. This CDR3 is built from 17 residues. The CDR3 coding sequence is TGTGCCAGCTCCCCCGTAGGGGGCTCCGCAACTAATGAAAAACTGTTTTTT. Translated, it gives CASSPVGGSATNEKLFF.

The V and J genes are TRBV15 and TRBJ2-7; 8 bases map to TRBD1. Germline V lookup: CDR1 LNHNV, CDR2 YYDKDF (reference sequence). The CDR3 is made up of 15 amino acids. The V and J ends lost 0 bases and 3 bases, in that order; junction bases with no gene match: 4. This CDR3 is CATSRDPGGGYEQYF. CDR3 bases: TGTGCCACCAGCAGAGATCCAGGGGGCGGCTACGAGCAGTACTTC.

The chain has TRBV6-1 and TRBJ1-3; D is perhaps TRBD1 (5 bases). Trimming left V 2 bases short and J 9 bases short, with 26 bases between. Looked up from germline, CDR1 is MNHNS and CDR2 is SASEGT. The CDR3 loop spans 18 amino acids. The CDR3, as DNA: TGTGCCAGCAGTGAAAGAGGGAGGGTAGGCAGGGATCTCCGCACCATATATTTT. This codes for CASSERGRVGRDLRTIYF.

The V gene is TRBV14, the J gene TRBJ2-7, with D unresolved. Germline V gene lookup returns CDR1 SGHDN and CDR2 FVKESK. The CDR3 contains 19 residues. The ends were cut back, 1 base at V and 3 bases at J, with 25 bases in the middle. The CDR3 DNA is TGTGCCAGCAGCCAAGGTGTTTGGAAGTCTAAGCTCCTAGACTACGAGCAGTACTTC. Its translation is CASSQGVWKSKLLDYEQYF. The full variable domain, its missing parts supplied by reference TRBV14 and TRBJ2-7, is EAGVTQFPSHSVIEKGQTVTLRCDPISGHDNLYWYRRVMGKEIKFLLHFVKESKQDESGMPNNRFLAERTGGTYSTLKVQPAELEDSGVYFCASSQGVWKSKLLDYEQYFGPGTRLTVT.

V and J are TRBV28 and TRBJ2-5; a weak D match, TRBD1 (5 bases). This CDR3 has 15 amino acids. Per germline, CDR1 MDHEN and CDR2 SYDVKM. V dropped 5 bases and J dropped 1 base, with 14 bases sitting between them. The CDR3 region is CASSGPRVGQETQYF. Written as DNA, the CDR3 is TGTGCCAGCAGTGGGCCCAGGGTGGGCCAAGAGACCCAGTACTTC.

In DNA, the CDR3 is TGTGCCAGCAGCCCCACGTATTTGACAGGGAACAATGAGCAGTTCTTC. It yields the protein CASSPTYLTGNNEQFF. V usage is TRBV7-2 and J usage is TRBJ2-1, with 7 bases identical to TRBD1. Germline CDR1 SGHTA, CDR2 FQGNSA. The CDR3 runs to 16 residues. Trimming at V came to 5 bases and at J to 5 bases, leaving 12 bases not matched to a gene.